This entry lists 13 T cell receptor beta chains sequenced from one sample in a study of T cell responses to AZD1222 COVID-19 vaccine. The table came from immunoSEQ multiplex PCR; TCRdb's copy has only in-frame clones and leaves some out. The sample shows under 95,000 clones, 65% to 90% of them seen only once. The starting material was peripheral blood, obtained on day 0 of AZD1222 vaccination. The receptors originated from an adult in good health.

This rearrangement joins TRBV11-1 to TRBJ1-3, with a possible D match to TRBD1 (5 bases). Deletions cut 3 bases from V and 2 bases from J, with 11 bases between. Per germline, CDR1 SGHAT and CDR2 FQDESV (reference sequence). The CDR3 covers 15 residues. The CDR3 reads CASSFMGDPGNTIYF. For the CDR3, the DNA is TGTGCCAGCAGCTTTATGGGGGACCCTGGAAACACCATATATTTT.

The CDR3 DNA sequence: TGTGCCAGCAGCTGGGGACGGATTGGACTGACTGAAGCTTTCTTT. Encoded protein: CASSWGRIGLTEAFF. The chain carries TRBV5-8 and TRBJ1-1; TRBD1 is a possible D gene (5 bases). Between the trimmed V and J ends, which lost 3 bases and 5 bases, there was a span of 17 bases. The CDR3 is 15 residues long. The V gene's germline CDR1 is SGHTS and CDR2 YDEGEE.

V and J are TRBV14 and TRBJ1-6; D is ambiguous. Germline V gene data show CDR1 as SGHDN and CDR2 as FVKESK. V shed 8 bases and J shed 0 bases, with 5 bases lying between them. This CDR3 comprises 13 residues. Here the CDR3 DNA reads TGTGCCAGCGGGCGCTCCTATAATTCACCCCTCCACTTT. This encodes CASGRSYNSPLHF.

The chain is built from TRBV6-5 and TRBJ2-1; 9 bases are shared with TRBD2. Losses at the gene ends were 3 bases for V and 4 bases for J; bases not matched to a gene: 7. CDR1 MNHEY and CDR2 SVGAGI come from the germline V gene. The CDR3 covers 16 residues. The CDR3 loop reads CASSYGHSGSYNEQFF. The CDR3 DNA sequence: TGTGCCAGCAGTTATGGGCATAGCGGGAGTTACAATGAGCAGTTCTTC.

This rearrangement joins TRBV28 to TRBJ2-5, with TRBD1 identical over 8 bases. This CDR3 is built from 15 residues. The germline V gene has CDR1 MDHEN and CDR2 SYDVKM. V was pared by 5 bases and J by 5 bases, with 10 bases of the junction left unmatched. CDR3 sequence: CASSLYQGAWETQYF. Here the CDR3 DNA reads TGTGCCAGCAGTCTCTACCAGGGGGCGTGGGAGACCCAGTACTTC.

The V and J genes are TRBV15 and TRBJ1-2; D is unclear. From germline, CDR1 is LNHNV and CDR2 YYDKDF (reference sequence). V was clipped by 5 bases and J by 6 bases, with 16 bases between them. The CDR3 has 14 amino acids. For the CDR3, the DNA is TGTGCCACCAGCGGGGATTTTGGGAACGATGGCTACACCTTC. It translates to CATSGDFGNDGYTF.

V gene TRBV4-3 combines with J gene TRBJ1-5, with D perhaps TRBD1 (6 bases). The CDR3 covers 17 residues. Germline assignment: CDR1 LGHNA and CDR2 YSLEER. Trimming stripped 0 bases from V and 2 bases from J, with 14 bases between. The CDR3 sequence is CASSQDLGAGGNQPQHF. The CDR3 region has the DNA TGCGCCAGCAGCCAAGATTTGGGGGCCGGGGGCAATCAGCCCCAGCATTTT.

J is TRBJ1-2 and V is TRBV4-1, with D unresolved. Trimming removed 4 bases at V and 7 bases at J, with 16 bases between. This CDR3 comprises 14 residues. Germline CDR1 and CDR2: MGHRA and YSYEKL. The CDR3 sequence: CASSLSPGSGGYTF. The CDR3 nucleotides are TGCGCCAGCAGCCTCTCGCCGGGGAGCGGTGGCTACACCTTC.

The rearrangement joins TRBV27 to TRBJ2-3; D gene uncertain. Per the germline V gene, CDR1 is MNHEY and CDR2 is SMNVEV (reference sequence). The CDR3 is 14 amino acids. The ends were cut back, 3 bases at V and 0 bases at J, with 7 bases in the middle. CDR3 bases: TGTGCCAGCAGTTTCCTGGGCAGCACAGATACGCAGTATTTT. This translates into CASSFLGSTDTQYF.

The chain joins TRBV2 to TRBJ1-1; D is unclear. With 8 bases removed from V and 1 base from J, the gap between germline ends came to 14 bases. The CDR3 totals 14 residues. CDR1 and CDR2 (germline): SNHLY, FYNNEI. Written as DNA, the CDR3 is TGTGCCAGCCCCTCATCCCGTACGAACACTGAAGCTTTCTTT. As protein: CASPSSRTNTEAFF.

The V and J genes are TRBV3-1 (or the pseudogene TRBV3-2) and TRBJ2-1; 9 bases match TRBD2. The CDR3 is 15 amino acids. V was clipped by 0 bases and J by 12 bases; unmatched bases: 9. Germline V gene data show CDR1 as LGHDT and CDR2 as YNNKEL (reference sequence). In nucleotides, the CDR3 is TGTGCCAGCAGCCAAGATCGACTAGCGGACCGGGGGCAGTTCTTC. Protein product: CASSQDRLADRGQFF.

The chain uses TRBV11-2 and TRBJ2-7; D is ambiguous. CDR3 size: 11 residues. Trimming pared 5 bases from V and 7 bases from J, leaving 9 bases between. Germline CDR1 reads SGHAT; CDR2 reads FQNNGV. CDR3 amino acids: CASSQRWEQYF. CDR3 coding DNA: TGTGCCAGCAGCCAAAGATGGGAGCAGTACTTC. Together with reference TRBV11-2 and TRBJ2-7, the CDR3 gives the full variable domain: EAGVAQSPRYKIIEKRQSVAFWCNPISGHATLYWYQQILGQGPKLLIQFQNNGVVDDSQLPKDRFSAERLKGVDSTLKIQPAKLEDSAVYLCASSQRWEQYFGPGTRLTVT.

This chain joins TRBV21-1 and TRBJ2-1; the tabulated D call, TRBD2, remains unverified against the DNA. TRBV21-1 is shown as a pseudogene. CDR3 size: 16 residues. The DNA of the CDR3 is TGTGCCAGCAGCAAACCCCGACTAGCGGTGGGGAATGAGCAGTTCTTC. Its protein is CASSKPRLAVGNEQFF.